The T cell receptor (beta chain) under discussion was sequenced for a study of breast tumors, draining lymph nodes, adjacent tissues. The CDR3 contains 16 residues. V was pared by 0 bases and J by 0 bases, with 6 bases between. Germline V gene data show CDR1 as MNHEY and CDR2 as SVGAGI. TCRdb re-called the multiplex PCR reads with MiXCR, one entry per CDR3 protein. The table lists approximately 130,000 distinct CDR3 sequences, 21% of them singletons. This clonotype has ten or more counts. The lymph nodes were axillary draining lymph nodes from breast cancer patients. The receptor was derived from a female donor with breast cancer. Some clones in this sample may be carry-over from other donors' samples. This rearrangement joins TRBV6-5 to TRBJ1-6; D unresolved. Sequenced: axillary lymph node tissue. DNA of the CDR3: TGTGCCAGCAGTTACTCCGGGAGCTCCTATAATTCACCCCTCCACTTT. The encoded protein is CASSYSGSSYNSPLHF.